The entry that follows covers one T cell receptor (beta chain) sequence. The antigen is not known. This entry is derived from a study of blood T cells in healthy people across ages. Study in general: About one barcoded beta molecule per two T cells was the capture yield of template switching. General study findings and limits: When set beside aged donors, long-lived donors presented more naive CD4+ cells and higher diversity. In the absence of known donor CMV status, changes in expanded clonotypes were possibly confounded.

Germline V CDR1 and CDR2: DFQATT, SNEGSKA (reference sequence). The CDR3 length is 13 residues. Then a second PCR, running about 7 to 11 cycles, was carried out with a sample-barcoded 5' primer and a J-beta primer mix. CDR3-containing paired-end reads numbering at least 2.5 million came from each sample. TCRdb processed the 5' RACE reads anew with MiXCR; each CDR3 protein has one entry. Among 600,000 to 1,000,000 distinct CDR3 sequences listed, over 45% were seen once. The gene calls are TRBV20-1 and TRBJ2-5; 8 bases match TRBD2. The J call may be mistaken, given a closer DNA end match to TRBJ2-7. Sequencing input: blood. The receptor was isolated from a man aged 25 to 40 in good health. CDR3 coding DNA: TGCAGTGCCCCACGGGCGGGGGGCTACGAGCAGTACTTC. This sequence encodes CSAPRAGGYEQYF.